This entry concerns a single T cell receptor (beta chain). This specimen comes from a study of blood T cell repertoires in COVID-19. Study information: Sources were T cells, B-cell-depleted T cells, or PBMCs; the material itself was cDNA or gDNA.

The V gene lost 10 bases and the J gene lost 1 base, with 15 bases spanning the gap. Germline V gene data show CDR1 as SGHTA and CDR2 as FQGNSA. The CDR3 totals 14 residues. Sequenced by immunoSEQ multiplex PCR; TCRdb stores in-frame clones only, minus some. Of 120,000 to 150,000 clones detected, more than 75% appear once; the ten largest clones hold 4.8%. The rearrangement uses TRBV7-2 and TRBJ2-3; D gene uncertain. The receptor comes from a human donor in a cohort sampled during active COVID-19. Specimen: peripheral blood. The CDR3 region has the DNA TGTGCCACCTCCCGAGACACGGGCACAGATACGCAGTATTTT. It codes for CATSRDTGTDTQYF. Full variable domain (rest looked up from reference TRBV7-2 and TRBJ2-3): GAGVSQSPSNKVTEKGKDVELRCDPISGHTALYWYRQSLGQGLEFLIYFQGNSAPDKSGLPSDRFSAERTGGSVSTLTIQRTQQEDSAVYLCATSRDTGTDTQYFGPGTRLTVL.